This TCR beta chain was identified during a study of cytomegalovirus exposure and HLA in healthy donors. PCR involved 60 Vbeta and 13 Jbeta primers. Sequencing was performed with immunoSEQ multiplex PCR; in TCRdb, only in-frame clones are kept and a portion is missing. The sample records roughly 160,000 clones, about 82% being singletons. Germline CDR1 reads LNHNV; CDR2 reads YYDKDF (reference sequence). This CDR3 contains 12 residues. The V segment lost 9 bases and the J segment 2 bases; nucleotides outside the gene matches: 1. This clonotype was obtained from a woman aged 25 to 39 in good health and CMV-seropositive. The V gene is TRBV15, the J gene TRBJ1-5, with 7 nucleotides matching TRBD1. Sequenced: PBMCs. The CDR3 sequence: CATTGGNQPQHF. The CDR3 DNA follows: TGTGCCACAACAGGGGGCAATCAGCCCCAGCATTTT.